A selection of T cell receptor beta chains follows, all from one sample in a study of blood T cells in healthy people across ages. TCRdb re-called the 5' RACE reads through MiXCR, storing one row per CDR3 protein. The data hold some 700,000 distinct CDR3 sequences, with more than 40% observed a single time. Sequenced sample: blood. The receptors stem from a woman aged 60-75 years in good health. CDR3s include the opening cysteine and the closing phenylalanine or tryptophan. The order of the fields is V gene, D gene, clone size, J gene, CDR3 protein, CDR3 DNA. A D gene is named only where the DNA matches it firmly. Only some rows state a clone size, as once, few, many or a class for expanded clones.

>TRBV9|TRBD2|few|TRBJ2-1
CASSVTGGSGHNEQFF
TGTGCCAGCAGCGTAACGGGGGGTAGCGGTCACAATGAGCAGTTCTTC
>TRBV9|TRBD1|NA|TRBJ2-5
CTSSTGTVQETQYF
TGTACCAGCAGCACCGGGACAGTACAAGAGACCCAGTACTTC
>TRBV5-1|TRBD1|many|TRBJ2-6
CASSLRQGPGNVLTF
TGCGCCAGCAGCCTACGACAGGGCCCGGGCAACGTCCTGACTTTC
>TRBV20-1|NA|NA|TRBJ1-2
CSASSQDSANYGYTF
TGCAGCGCCTCGAGTCAGGACAGCGCTAACTATGGCTACACCTTC
>TRBV6-2/TRBV6-3|NA|NA|TRBJ1-6
CVSSYLQGKTLHF
TGTGTCAGCAGTTATCTTCAGGGGAAGACCCTCCACTTT
>TRBV18|TRBD2|NA|TRBJ2-5
CASSPPLTSGIQETQYF
TGTGCCAGCTCACCTCCATTGACTAGCGGCATCCAAGAGACCCAGTACTTC
>TRBV29-1|NA|once|TRBJ2-7
CSVAEQGFSYEQYF
TGCAGCGTAGCCGAACAGGGTTTCTCCTACGAGCAGTACTTC
>TRBV18|TRBD1|few|TRBJ2-1
CASSPGQVQFF
TGTGCCAGCTCACCTGGACAGGTACAGTTCTTC
>TRBV4-2|TRBD2|NA|TRBJ2-2
CASSQPRETGELFF
TGTGCCAGCAGCCAGCCGCGGGAGACCGGGGAGCTGTTTTTT
>TRBV6-2/TRBV6-3|NA|NA|TRBJ2-1
CASSYGGAREQFF
TGTGCCAGCAGTTACGGGGGAGCGAGGGAGCAGTTCTTC
>TRBV7-3|TRBD2|NA|TRBJ2-5
CASSRGDNPQETQYF
TGTGCCAGCAGCCGGGGGGATAATCCCCAAGAGACCCAGTACTTC
>TRBV6-2/TRBV6-3|NA|NA|TRBJ2-7
CASSGLSEYEQYF
TGTGCCAGCAGCGGACTGAGCGAATACGAGCAGTACTTC
>TRBV4-2|NA|NA|TRBJ2-3
CASSQDNRRERGGTQYF
TGTGCCAGCAGCCAAGATAATCGGCGGGAGAGGGGGGGTACGCAGTATTTT
>TRBV10-3|NA|NA|TRBJ2-7
CAIKTGTNTYEQYF
TGTGCCATCAAAACAGGGACTAACACCTACGAGCAGTACTTC
>TRBV29-1|NA|many|TRBJ2-7
CSAWTPVSSYEQYF
TGCAGCGCTTGGACTCCTGTTAGCTCCTACGAGCAGTACTTC
>TRBV2|TRBD1|NA|TRBJ1-5
CASSAESGGYNQPQHF
TGTGCCAGCAGTGCGGAGTCAGGGGGATACAATCAGCCCCAGCATTTT
>TRBV5-6|NA|few|TRBJ2-7
CASSLRTYSYEQYF
TGTGCCAGCAGCTTAAGGACGTACTCCTACGAGCAGTACTTC
>TRBV2|NA|NA|TRBJ1-3
CASRGISGNTIYF
TGTGCCAGCCGGGGGATCTCTGGAAACACCATATATTTT
>TRBV15|NA|NA|TRBJ1-4
CATSRGWGDTTNEKLFF
TGTGCCACCAGCAGAGGGTGGGGGGATACAACTAATGAAAAACTGTTTTTT
>TRBV7-2|TRBD1|NA|TRBJ1-5
CASSLFHLDRESNQPQHF
TGTGCCAGCAGCTTGTTTCACCTGGACAGGGAGAGCAATCAGCCCCAGCATTTT
>TRBV7-2|TRBD2|NA|TRBJ2-4
CASSRLAGGSLAKNIQYF
TGTGCCAGCAGCCGACTAGCGGGGGGGTCACTAGCCAAAAACATTCAGTACTTC
>TRBV25-1|TRBD1|NA|TRBJ1-5
CASSASGQGAGQPQHF
TGTGCCAGCAGTGCTTCCGGACAGGGGGCCGGTCAGCCCCAGCATTTT
>TRBV5-1|TRBD2|NA|TRBJ2-7
CASSSLQRGRGEQYF
TGCGCCAGCAGCTCATTACAGCGGGGGCGGGGTGAGCAGTACTTC
>TRBV5-1|TRBD1|few|TRBJ2-7
CASSTGQELYEQYF
TGCGCCAGCAGCACGGGACAGGAGCTCTACGAGCAGTACTTC
>TRBV10-3|TRBD2|NA|TRBJ2-7
CAISESTGLAGTYEQYF
TGTGCCATCAGTGAGTCGACAGGACTAGCGGGAACCTACGAGCAGTACTTC
>TRBV28|TRBD2|few|TRBJ2-1
CASSFVSRTRNYNEQFF
TGTGCCAGCAGTTTCGTTTCTAGGACTAGGAACTACAATGAGCAGTTCTTC
>TRBV28|TRBD1|few|TRBJ1-2
CASRPTGYHYGYTF
TGTGCCAGCAGGCCGACAGGGTATCACTATGGCTACACCTTC
>TRBV7-9|TRBD2|few|TRBJ2-1
CASSLEAGGHNEQFF
TGTGCCAGCAGCTTAGAAGCGGGAGGACACAATGAGCAGTTCTTC
>TRBV6-5|TRBD2|once|TRBJ2-5
CASSRLPGGTQYF
TGTGCCAGCAGTCGCCTCCCGGGAGGGACCCAGTACTTC
>TRBV20-1|NA|few|TRBJ2-5
CSARDVWVVRTQYF
TGCAGTGCTAGAGACGTCTGGGTTGTGAGGACCCAGTACTTC
>TRBV7-2|TRBD2|NA|TRBJ2-1
CASSRIAGDEQFF
TGTGCCAGCAGCCGAATAGCGGGAGATGAGCAGTTCTTC
>TRBV6-5|NA|NA|TRBJ2-1
CATRRNAWNEQFF
TGTGCCACGCGACGAAATGCCTGGAATGAGCAGTTCTTC
>TRBV18|NA|NA|TRBJ2-6
CASSPSAPYSGANVLTF
TGTGCCAGCTCACCCTCGGCCCCTTATTCTGGGGCCAACGTCCTGACTTTC
>TRBV7-9|NA|once|TRBJ2-2
CASSLALGGENTGELFF
TGTGCCAGCAGCTTAGCGCTTGGCGGGGAAAACACCGGGGAGCTGTTTTTT
>TRBV9|TRBD1|few|TRBJ1-4
CASSAAPGTVNEKLFF
TGTGCCAGCAGCGCCGCTCCCGGGACAGTTAATGAAAAACTGTTTTTT
>TRBV25-1|NA|NA|TRBJ1-2
CASSEYPGYGYTF
TGTGCCAGCAGTGAATACCCGGGATATGGCTACACCTTC
>TRBV7-7|TRBD1|few|TRBJ2-7
CASSRGTAPSYEQYF
TGTGCCAGCAGCCGAGGGACAGCTCCATCCTACGAGCAGTACTTC
>TRBV7-2|TRBD2|many|TRBJ2-7
CASSLLAGGGLYEQYF
TGTGCCAGCAGCTTACTAGCGGGGGGGGGTTTATACGAGCAGTACTTC
>TRBV4-3|NA|NA|TRBJ2-1
CASSQEYSGTRMQFF
TGCGCCAGCAGCCAAGAATATAGCGGAACAAGGATGCAGTTCTTC
>TRBV18|NA|NA|TRBJ2-1
CASSPQGSSSYNEQFF
TGTGCCAGCTCACCGCAGGGATCAAGCTCCTACAATGAGCAGTTCTTC
>TRBV29-1|NA|few|TRBJ2-5
CSVEVQGLINEQYF
TGCAGCGTTGAGGTGCAGGGCCTTATCAATGAGCAGTACTTC